A single sample is the source of the 11 T cell receptor beta chains below, sequenced in a study of post-analysis software for immune sequencing data. Antigen specificity for these receptors is unknown. Unique molecular identifiers were built into the TCR beta cDNA libraries. TCRdb fed the PCR reads into MiXCR, producing one record per CDR3 protein. Of 650,000 to 850,000 distinct CDR3 sequences listed, approximately 50% are singletons. Study-level results: Patients had higher frequencies than controls of a few TRBV segments, including TRBV5-6, TRBV5-1 and TRBV20-1.

The sequencing input was blood. The origin of the receptors is a girl aged 5 to 17 with multiple sclerosis.

CDR3 coding DNA: TGTGCCAGCACCTCCACAGGGGACGTTCGCTACAATGAGCAGTTCTTC. It translates to CASTSTGDVRYNEQFF. The J gene is TRBJ2-1, the V gene TRBV12-3 or TRBV12-4, with 7 bases lining up with TRBD1. The CDR3 runs 16 residues. V lost 7 bases and J lost 3; bases outside the gene matches: 12.

This clonotype was observed a handful of times. This rearrangement joins TRBV2 to TRBJ2-5; 8 positions agree with TRBD1. Germline V CDR1 and CDR2: SNHLY, FYNNEI. This CDR3 spans 12 amino acids. V lost 6 bases, J lost 9 bases, and 6 bases stayed unmatched. Here the CDR3 DNA reads TGTGCCAGCAGGGACAGGGTTATTCCCCAGTACTTC. It encodes CASRDRVIPQYF.

The rearrangement links TRBV7-2 to TRBJ2-4, with 15 bases matching TRBD2. Judging by the DNA end, TRBJ2-5 fits better; the J call may be wrong. Looked up from germline, CDR1 is SGHTA and CDR2 is FQGNSA. The CDR3 spans 18 residues. As DNA, the CDR3 is TGTGCCAGCAGCTTAGCCCGGACTAGCGGGGGGGCGAGAGAGACCCAGTACTTC. Protein product: CASSLARTSGGARETQYF.

The chain couples TRBV15 to TRBJ2-5; no definite D call. In germline, CDR1 is LNHNV, CDR2 YYDKDF (reference sequence). V was pared by 1 base and J by 3 bases, with 6 bases between. CDR3 size: 13 residues. The CDR3 loop reads CATSRAPKETQYF. CDR3 sequence (DNA): TGTGCCACCAGCAGAGCCCCCAAAGAGACCCAGTACTTC.

This clonotype has only a few counts. J is TRBJ2-7 and V is TRBV6-6, with D unresolved. The CDR3 runs to 13 residues. Germline CDR1 reads MNHNY; CDR2 reads SVGAGI (reference sequence). Between the trimmed V and J ends, which lost 5 bases and 1 base, there was a span of 9 bases. The CDR3 DNA sequence: TGTGCCAGCAGTAGCCCGGTTTCCTACGAGCAGTACTTC. The encoded protein is CASSSPVSYEQYF.

The V and J genes are TRBV14 and TRBJ2-7, with D perhaps assigned TRBD1 or TRBD2 (5 bases each). V was pared by 0 bases and J by 5 bases, with 14 bases between. The CDR3 is 15 amino acids. CDR1 is SGHDN and CDR2 is FVKESK in the germline V gene. The CDR3 protein is CASSQDVRLGDEQYF. CDR3 DNA: TGTGCCAGCAGCCAAGATGTAAGACTGGGGGACGAGCAGTACTTC.

This clonotype was recorded a few times. The chain is built from TRBV6-6 and TRBJ2-3; 8 nucleotides line up with TRBD2. Germline values: CDR1 MNHNY, CDR2 SVGAGI (reference sequence). The V segment lost 5 bases and the J segment 2 bases; nucleotides outside the gene matches: 12. This CDR3 contains 17 residues. The CDR3 nucleotides read TGTGCCAGCAGTCCCCTCCAGCGGGGGTCCCTCACAGATACGCAGTATTTT. Encoded protein: CASSPLQRGSLTDTQYF.

A few counts support this clonotype. This rearrangement joins TRBV5-1 to TRBJ2-7; TRBD1 aligns across 10 bases. From germline, CDR1 is SGHRS and CDR2 YFSETQ. There are 15 residues in the CDR3. V shed 3 bases and J 3 bases; nucleotides not matched to a gene: 6. CDR3 DNA: TGCGCCAGCAGCTCCTGGACAGGGGGTATCTACGAGCAGTACTTC. The encoded protein is CASSSWTGGIYEQYF.

The chain has TRBV29-1 and TRBJ2-2; D might be TRBD2 (6 bases). V lost 3 bases, J lost 1 base, and 9 bases lay in between. This CDR3 is built from 14 residues. CDR1 is SQVTM, CDR2 ANQGSEA, per germline. CDR3 loop: CSVDLGGNTGELFF. CDR3 nucleotides: TGCAGCGTTGATTTGGGGGGGAACACCGGGGAGCTGTTTTTT.

This clonotype was counted once. V gene TRBV20-1 combines with J gene TRBJ2-7; 7 bases are a match to TRBD2. Germline CDR1 is DFQATT and CDR2 is SNEGSKA (reference sequence). The CDR3 spans 13 residues. The trim removed 6 bases at V and 0 bases at J, leaving 5 bases unmatched. The CDR3 here is CSADSGASYEQYF. CDR3 DNA sequence: TGCAGTGCCGACAGCGGGGCCTCCTACGAGCAGTACTTC.

There are a few counts of this clonotype. V gene TRBV5-1 combines with J gene TRBJ2-3, with TRBD2 identical over 14 bases. Germline CDR1 and CDR2: SGHRS and YFSETQ. V was clipped by 7 bases and J by 4 bases; unmatched bases: 11. CDR3 size: 17 residues. The CDR3 nucleotides are TGCGCCAGCCGAGGACTAGCGGGGGGCGTCATGGCAGATACGCAGTATTTT. Protein product: CASRGLAGGVMADTQYF.